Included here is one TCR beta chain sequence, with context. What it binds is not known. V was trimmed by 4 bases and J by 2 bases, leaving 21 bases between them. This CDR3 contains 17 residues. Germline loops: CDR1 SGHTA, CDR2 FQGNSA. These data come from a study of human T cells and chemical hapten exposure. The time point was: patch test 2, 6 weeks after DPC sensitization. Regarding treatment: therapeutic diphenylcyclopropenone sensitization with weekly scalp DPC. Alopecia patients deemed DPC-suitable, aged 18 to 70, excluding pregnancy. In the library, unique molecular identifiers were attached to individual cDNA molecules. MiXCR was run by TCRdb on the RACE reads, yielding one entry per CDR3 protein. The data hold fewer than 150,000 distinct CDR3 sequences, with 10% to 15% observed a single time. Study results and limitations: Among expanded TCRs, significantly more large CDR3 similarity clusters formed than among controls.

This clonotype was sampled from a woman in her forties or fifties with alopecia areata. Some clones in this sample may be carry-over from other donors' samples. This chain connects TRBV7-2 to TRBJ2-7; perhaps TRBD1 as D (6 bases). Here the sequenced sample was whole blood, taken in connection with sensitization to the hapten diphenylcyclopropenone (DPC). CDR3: CASSWEGNTGSPYEQYF. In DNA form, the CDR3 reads TGTGCCAGCAGCTGGGAAGGGAATACAGGGTCCCCCTACGAGCAGTACTTC.